What follows is one T cell receptor beta chain and its context. Its antigen is unidentified. The CDR3 extends over 14 amino acids. CDR1 and CDR2 from the germline V gene are DFQATT and SNEGSKA (reference sequence). V was pared by 5 bases and J by 11 bases, with 14 bases of the junction left unmatched. The sample comes from a study of blood T cells in healthy people across ages. Points from the study as a whole: Across samples, TCR beta diversity tracked strongly with naive T cell percentage.

With a J-beta primer mix and a sample-barcoded 5' primer, a second PCR ran about 6 to 11 cycles. TCRdb processed the 5' RACE reads anew with MiXCR; each CDR3 protein has one entry. The sample records hundreds of thousands of distinct CDR3 sequences, around three fifths being singletons. The chain joins TRBV20-1 to TRBJ2-5, with 10 positions matching TRBD2. This clonotype was sampled from a middle-aged man in good health. The sequencing sample was made of blood. The CDR3 nucleotides read TGCAGTGCTGGTTTCCTAGCGGGAGTAGGTGAGCAGTACTTC. Its protein product is CSAGFLAGVGEQYF.